This T cell receptor beta chain was recorded in a study of patients and donors after allogeneic stem cell transplantation (dated by TCRdb to the early 2020s). The method behind the library was RT-PCR. These reads were obtained on a NextSeq 550. The public reads were quality trimmed at Q25 with fastp and then assembled into clones with MiXCR by TCRdb, keeping productive beta chains. Duplicate CDR3 protein sequences are folded into a single record with the most common DNA and genes. The sample data list roughly 880,000 distinct CDR3 sequences, and roughly 18% of these were observed just once. The top ten constitute roughly 6% of the sample. As regards this clonotype: It lacks a known antigen. The sample holds no much larger clone one base away, and base qualities are not on file.

The CDR3 holds 11 amino acids from the cysteine to the phenylalanine. The read is trimmed to its CDR3 DNA, 33 bases read in frame from base 1. The clonotype was recovered from a human donor who was either an allogeneic HSCT recipient or a stem cell or donor lymphocyte infusion donor (not recorded which). It is not recorded whose cells these are; they may come from a transplant donor. The sequence joins TRBV21-1 to TRBJ2-5; no DNA check was done on the table's D call, TRBD2. TRBV21-1 is a pseudogene locus. Sequenced material: blood, either unsorted or a sorted T cell fraction (not recorded which). The DNA is as follows: TGTGCCGACCGCCTCCGAGAGACCCAGTACTTC. Its protein is CADRLRETQYF.